These 19 T cell receptor beta chains were sequenced from one sample in a study of response to subunit inactivated influenza vaccine listed by TCRdb under 2018. The method was RT-PCR. TCRdb names Illumina HiSeq 2500 as the instrument used. TCRdb trimmed public reads at Q25 via fastp, called clones via MiXCR and kept in-frame beta chains. Records with the same CDR3 protein are collapsed into one entry carrying the most frequent genes and DNA. Across this sample there are around 710,000 distinct CDR3 sequences, with approximately 15% seen only once. Around 7% of the sample is taken by the ten largest. Specimen: PBMCs from blood, collected less than 15 days before vaccination. The source of these receptors is a man aged 45-65 years who received an inactivated influenza vaccine. Donor details come from another sample of the same person, matched by shared clones.

The chain employs TRBV12-3 or TRBV12-4 and TRBJ2-5; D may match TRBD1 or TRBD2 (5 bases each). This CDR3 region has 15 residues. Trimming took off 6 bases at V and 7 bases at J, with 21 bases between the two ends. The CDR3 loop reads CASRVGGATQGTQYF. The DNA for the CDR3 is TGTGCCAGCAGAGTTGGGGGAGCCACTCAGGGGACCCAGTACTTC.

On this clonotype itself: Mismatch with germline at one junction end may stem from a read error. The gene calls are TRBV6-2 or TRBV6-3 and TRBJ2-2; D gene unclear. This CDR3 is 12 amino acids long. The germline CDR1 and CDR2 sequences are MNHEY and SVGEGT. CDR3 protein: CASNYNTGELFF. The CDR3 bases are TGTGCCAGCAATTACAACACCGGGGAGCTGTTTTTT.

In this sample, this clonotype turned up a few times. The chain uses TRBV11-1 and TRBJ2-5; D possibly corresponds to TRBD1 (6 bases). Per germline, CDR1 SGHAT and CDR2 FQDESV (reference sequence). The CDR3 consists of 16 residues. V was cut by 4 bases and J by 5 bases, with 20 bases left in between. The DNA for the CDR3 is TGTGCCAGCAGCTCCCGACGGATGGGGGCAGAGGAGACCCAGTACTTC. It codes for CASSSRRMGAEETQYF.

This clonotype was picked up many times. The chain is built from TRBV29-1 and TRBJ2-1, with TRBD1 matching over 9 bases. This CDR3 has 20 amino acids. Germline CDR1 reads SQVTM; CDR2 reads ANQGSEA. Unmatched junction bases numbered 27, after V lost 4 bases and J lost 8 bases. The CDR3 spells CSVGEPNNQKWGTGRHEQFF. The CDR3 coding sequence is TGCAGCGTTGGGGAACCCAACAACCAAAAATGGGGGACAGGGAGGCATGAGCAGTTCTTC.

CDR3: CASSFGTQWNEQFF. The CDR3, as DNA: TGTGCCAGCAGCTTCGGGACTCAGTGGAATGAGCAGTTCTTC. V usage is TRBV7-9 and J usage is TRBJ2-1; maybe TRBD2 (6 bases). Germline V gene data show CDR1 as SEHNR and CDR2 as FQNEAQ (reference sequence). The CDR3 contains 14 residues. V gave up 3 bases and J gave up 7 bases, with 13 bases separating them.

The V and J genes are TRBV10-3 and TRBJ2-3; a possible D gene is TRBD1 (6 bases). V gave up 2 bases and J gave up 5 bases, with 8 bases separating them. This CDR3 region has 13 residues. In germline, CDR1 is ENHRY, CDR2 SYGVKD. The CDR3 loop reads CAISEAGVDTQYF. CDR3 nucleotides: TGTGCCATCAGTGAGGCAGGGGTAGATACGCAGTATTTT.

This clonotype appeared a few times. V is TRBV10-3 and J is TRBJ2-2; 12 positions agree with TRBD2. Losses at the gene ends were 10 bases for V and 6 bases for J; bases not matched to a gene: 6. The germline CDR1 and CDR2 sequences are ENHRY and SYGVKD. This CDR3 is built from 14 residues. CDR3 residues: CASGLAGMAGELFF. CDR3 bases: TGTGCCAGCGGACTAGCGGGAATGGCCGGGGAGCTGTTTTTT.

This chain joins TRBV6-2 or TRBV6-3 and TRBJ2-1; 7 nucleotides agree with TRBD1. The trim removed 7 bases at V and 10 bases at J, leaving 7 bases unmatched. CDR1 is MNHEY, CDR2 SVGEGT, per germline. The CDR3 sequence is 12 residues long. The CDR3 reads CASTRLGGEQFF. For the CDR3, the DNA is TGTGCCAGCACGAGGCTAGGGGGCGAGCAGTTCTTC.

In its sample, this clonotype was seen many times. This chain joins TRBV29-1 and TRBJ2-3, with TRBD1 identical over 9 bases. CDR1 is SQVTM and CDR2 is ANQGSEA in the germline V gene. With V trimmed by 3 bases and J by 2 bases, 3 bases remained unmatched. This CDR3 is 14 amino acids long. The DNA for the CDR3 is TGCAGCGTTGAGCGGACAGGGGACACAGATACGCAGTATTTT. Its protein product is CSVERTGDTDTQYF.

The chain uses TRBV9 and TRBJ2-1; 9 bases line up with TRBD1. This CDR3 is 19 amino acids long. CDR1 SGDLS and CDR2 YYNGEE come from the germline V gene. Trimming removed 4 bases from V and 3 bases from J; junction bases left unmatched: 17. For the CDR3, the DNA is TGTGCCAGCAGCTCCCGAGGGACAGGGAATAAGCGGGGCTACAATGAGCAGTTCTTC. It yields the protein CASSSRGTGNKRGYNEQFF.

The V call is TRBV14, the J call TRBJ2-2, with 8 bases fitting TRBD2. Germline CDR1 is SGHDN and CDR2 is FVKESK. With V trimmed by 4 bases and J by 7 bases, 11 bases remained unmatched. This CDR3 is built from 16 residues. CDR3 sequence (DNA): TGTGCCAGCAGCCCCTTGATAGCGGGGTCCTACGGGGAGCTGTTTTTT. As protein: CASSPLIAGSYGELFF.

In this sample, this clonotype turned up a few times. This chain links TRBV5-1 with TRBJ2-5; tentative D call: TRBD2 (5 bases). The V gene's germline CDR1 is SGHRS and CDR2 YFSETQ. Trimming pared 4 bases from V and 1 base from J, leaving 11 bases between. The CDR3 totals 14 residues. CDR3 sequence (DNA): TGCGCCAGCAGCCCGGGAAGTTTCCAAGAGACCCAGTACTTC. Amino acids: CASSPGSFQETQYF.

The sample holds a few counts of this clonotype. V gene TRBV6-2 or TRBV6-3 combines with J gene TRBJ2-1; 8 nucleotides match TRBD2. J lost 0 bases, V lost 6 bases, and 4 bases had no gene match. This CDR3 contains 15 residues. Germline V lookup: CDR1 MNHEY, CDR2 SVGEGT. In DNA form, the CDR3 reads TGTGCCAGCAGCCGCGGGGGGAACTCCTACAATGAGCAGTTCTTC. Its translation: CASSRGGNSYNEQFF.

This clonotype was recorded a few times. The genes are TRBV6-5 and TRBJ1-2, with 10 bases that match TRBD1. The CDR3 length is 15 residues. Trimming took 2 bases from V and 7 from J; bases not matched to a gene: 7. Germline V gene data show CDR1 as MNHEY and CDR2 as SVGAGI. The chain's CDR3 is CASSYPGTGVGGYTF. The CDR3 coding sequence is TGTGCCAGCAGTTACCCTGGGACAGGGGTGGGTGGCTACACCTTC.

There are a few counts of this clonotype. The chain joins TRBV12-3 or TRBV12-4 to TRBJ2-5; D is unresolved. The CDR3 runs to 15 residues. V lost 3 bases to trimming and J lost 1 base, with 12 bases between them. CDR3 in amino acids: CASSFSVGPQETQYF. In nucleotides, the CDR3 is TGTGCCAGCAGTTTTTCGGTCGGGCCCCAAGAGACCCAGTACTTC.

The count of this clonotype is one. The chain couples TRBV20-1 to TRBJ2-3, with 8 bases identical to TRBD2. The V gene end was trimmed by 7 bases and the J gene end by 4 bases; junction bases not matched to a gene: 16. The CDR3 totals 16 residues. The germline V gene encodes CDR1 DFQATT and CDR2 SNEGSKA (reference sequence). CDR3: CSDSGSGKSAPDTQYF. The CDR3 region has the DNA TGCAGTGATTCGGGTAGCGGGAAATCCGCTCCAGATACGCAGTATTTT.

This clonotype was seen a few times. The chain links TRBV7-9 to TRBJ2-3, with TRBD1 identical over 8 bases. Germline lookup yields CDR1 SEHNR and CDR2 FQNEAQ (reference sequence). The CDR3 has 15 amino acids. V gave up 7 bases and J gave up 0 bases; unmatched junction bases: 6. CDR3 DNA sequence: TGTGCCAGCAAAGGACAGGGTGGAAGCACAGATACGCAGTATTTT. This sequence encodes CASKGQGGSTDTQYF. Using reference TRBV7-9 and TRBJ2-3 for the parts outside the CDR3, the full variable domain is DTGVSQNPRHKITKRGQNVTFRCDPISEHNRLYWYRQTLGQGPEFLTYFQNEAQLEKSRLLSDRFSAERPKGSFSTLEIQRTEQGDSAMYLCASKGQGGSTDTQYFGPGTRLTVL.

This clonotype was found a few times. The CDR3 sequence: CASSLSGPNYGYTF. CDR3 nucleotide sequence: TGTGCCAGCAGCTTAAGCGGCCCTAACTATGGCTACACCTTC. The rearrangement joins TRBV7-6 to TRBJ1-2; D gene uncertain. Per germline, CDR1 SGHVS and CDR2 FNYEAQ. Deletions cut 2 bases from V and 0 bases from J, with 7 bases between. The CDR3 is 14 amino acids.

As DNA, the CDR3 is TGTGCCAGCAGCACCCATGGACTAGCGGGAGTGGACACCGGGGAGCTGTTTTTT. Translated, it gives CASSTHGLAGVDTGELFF. V is TRBV11-2 and J is TRBJ2-2, with 13 positions matching TRBD2. After removal of 5 bases from V and 3 bases from J, the junction contained 9 bases not matched to a gene. Germline V gene lookup returns CDR1 SGHAT and CDR2 FQNNGV. The length of the CDR3 is 18 residues.